This is a list of T cell receptor beta chains from one sample in a study of blood T cell repertoires in COVID-19. Measured with immunoSEQ multiplex PCR; TCRdb has only the in-frame clones, and not every one. The data contain 95,000 to 120,000 clones, roughly 88% of them seen just once; the ten biggest clones take up 8% to 8.5%. Sequencing used peripheral blood. These receptors were collected from a woman in her 70s who had recovered from COVID-19. CDR3s include the opening cysteine and the closing phenylalanine or tryptophan. The order of the fields is V gene, D gene, clone size, J gene, CDR3 DNA, CDR3 protein. D genes are given only for firm matches. Expanded clones get a size class; other rows say once, few or many, or leave the size out.

V gene: TRBV6-5; D gene: .; clone size: once; J gene: TRBJ2-7; CDR3 DNA: TGTGCCAGCAGTTCCCCCGGACAGAGGAACTCCTACGAGCAGTACTTC; CDR3 protein: CASSSPGQRNSYEQYF
V gene: TRBV24-1; D gene: TRBD2; clone size: .; J gene: TRBJ2-7; CDR3 DNA: TGTGCCACCAGTGATTCAGGACTAGCGGGGGCTCCATACGAGCAGTACTTC; CDR3 protein: CATSDSGLAGAPYEQYF
V gene: TRBV5-1; D gene: .; clone size: once; J gene: TRBJ2-4; CDR3 DNA: TGCGCCAGCAGCTTGGTCCTTGGGAGCGAAAACATTCAGTACTTC; CDR3 protein: CASSLVLGSENIQYF
V gene: TRBV9; D gene: TRBD2; clone size: once; J gene: TRBJ2-7; CDR3 DNA: TGTGCCAGCAGCCCGGGACTAGCGCTCTCCTACGAGCAGTACTTC; CDR3 protein: CASSPGLALSYEQYF
V gene: TRBV7-9; D gene: .; clone size: .; J gene: TRBJ1-5; CDR3 DNA: TGTGCCAGCAGCTTAGCGGGGGGACAGCCCCAGCATTTT; CDR3 protein: CASSLAGGQPQHF
V gene: TRBV30; D gene: .; clone size: .; J gene: TRBJ1-2; CDR3 DNA: TGTGCCTGGAGGGGTACCTGGGAGGGCTACACCTTC; CDR3 protein: CAWRGTWEGYTF
V gene: TRBV5-1; D gene: .; clone size: .; J gene: TRBJ1-1; CDR3 DNA: TGCGCCAGCACCCCAGGCCCGGCTATCGGAACTGAAGCTTTCTTT; CDR3 protein: CASTPGPAIGTEAFF
V gene: TRBV18; D gene: .; clone size: .; J gene: TRBJ1-2; CDR3 DNA: TGTGCCAGCTCACCAGGCGGACGGACTTACTATGGCTACACCTTC; CDR3 protein: CASSPGGRTYYGYTF
V gene: TRBV9; D gene: .; clone size: once; J gene: TRBJ1-6; CDR3 DNA: TGTGCCAGCAGCCCCAGGGTTGATTCACCCCTCCACTTT; CDR3 protein: CASSPRVDSPLHF
V gene: TRBV5-1; D gene: .; clone size: .; J gene: TRBJ2-1; CDR3 DNA: TGCGCCAGCAGCTTGGGGCAGGGGTCGTACAATGAGCAGTTCTTC; CDR3 protein: CASSLGQGSYNEQFF
V gene: TRBV28; D gene: TRBD1; clone size: .; J gene: TRBJ1-4; CDR3 DNA: TGTGCCACCAAGCCCCGACAGGGGCAGAATGAAAAACTGTTTTTT; CDR3 protein: CATKPRQGQNEKLFF
V gene: TRBV4-1; D gene: TRBD2; clone size: once; J gene: TRBJ2-2; CDR3 DNA: TGCGCCGGGGGACTATTGGGACTAGCGGGAGCAAAGGACACCGGGGAGCTGTTTTTT; CDR3 protein: CAGGLLGLAGAKDTGELFF
V gene: TRBV7-2; D gene: TRBD2; clone size: .; J gene: TRBJ2-7; CDR3 DNA: TGTGCCAGCAGCTTAGGCGGCCTAGCGGGGTCCTACGAGCAGTACTTC; CDR3 protein: CASSLGGLAGSYEQYF
V gene: TRBV12-3/TRBV12-4; D gene: TRBD1; clone size: .; J gene: TRBJ1-1; CDR3 DNA: TGTGCCAGCAGGGGACAGATAGAAGCTTTCTTT; CDR3 protein: CASRGQIEAFF
V gene: TRBV6-5; D gene: TRBD1; clone size: .; J gene: TRBJ2-5; CDR3 DNA: TGTGCCAGCACACGCCTGACAGGGATAGAAAAAACCCAGTACTTC; CDR3 protein: CASTRLTGIEKTQYF